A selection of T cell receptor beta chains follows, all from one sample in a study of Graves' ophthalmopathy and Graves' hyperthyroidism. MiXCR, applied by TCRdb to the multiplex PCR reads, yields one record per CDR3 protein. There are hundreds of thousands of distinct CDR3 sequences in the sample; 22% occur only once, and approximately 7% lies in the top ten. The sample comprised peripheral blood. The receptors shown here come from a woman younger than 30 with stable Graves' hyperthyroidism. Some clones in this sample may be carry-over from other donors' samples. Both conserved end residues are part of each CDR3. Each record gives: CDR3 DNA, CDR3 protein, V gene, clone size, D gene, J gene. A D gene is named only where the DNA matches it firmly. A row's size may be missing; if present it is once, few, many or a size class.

cdr3_nt: TGTGCCAGCAGTCAGTCTAGCGGGAGGGCGGACATTCAGTACTTC; cdr3_aa: CASSQSSGRADIQYF; v_call: TRBV2; clone_size: many; d_call: TRBD2; j_call: TRBJ2-4
cdr3_nt: TGTGCCAGCAGTTCGGGTCAAAGCGCCGGCGGATGGAAAGAGACCCAGTACTTC; cdr3_aa: CASSSGQSAGGWKETQYF; v_call: TRBV6-5; clone_size: many; d_call: .; j_call: TRBJ2-5
cdr3_nt: TGTGCCAGCAGTTACTCGACAGGGGAGGTTTCACCCCTCCACTTT; cdr3_aa: CASSYSTGEVSPLHF; v_call: TRBV6-5; clone_size: many; d_call: TRBD1; j_call: TRBJ1-6
cdr3_nt: TGTGCCAGCAGCCCCTGGGACGGCATGAACACTGAAGCTTTCTTT; cdr3_aa: CASSPWDGMNTEAFF; v_call: TRBV4-2; clone_size: many; d_call: .; j_call: TRBJ1-1
cdr3_nt: TGCGCCAGCAGCCAAGGGGAAGTGGGTTACACTGAAGCTTTCTTT; cdr3_aa: CASSQGEVGYTEAFF; v_call: TRBV4-1; clone_size: many; d_call: .; j_call: TRBJ1-1
cdr3_nt: TGTGCCAGCAGTTTATTTCCGGGGACTAGTATAGAGACCCAGTACTTC; cdr3_aa: CASSLFPGTSIETQYF; v_call: TRBV27; clone_size: many; d_call: TRBD2; j_call: TRBJ2-5
cdr3_nt: TGCAGCGTTGGAGACGGTTACACTGAAGCTTTCTTT; cdr3_aa: CSVGDGYTEAFF; v_call: TRBV29-1; clone_size: .; d_call: .; j_call: TRBJ1-1
cdr3_nt: TGTGCCAGTAACACGGAGGGAGTGAATGTTTTCTTT; cdr3_aa: CASNTEGVNVFF; v_call: TRBV19; clone_size: .; d_call: .; j_call: TRBJ1-1
cdr3_nt: TGTGCCAGCAGCTCTGGACAGATGTACGAGCAGTACTTC; cdr3_aa: CASSSGQMYEQYF; v_call: TRBV7-2; clone_size: many; d_call: .; j_call: TRBJ2-7
cdr3_nt: TGTGCCAGCAGTGGGGGGCCATCCTCTGGGGCCAACGTCCTGACTTTC; cdr3_aa: CASSGGPSSGANVLTF; v_call: TRBV9; clone_size: many; d_call: .; j_call: TRBJ2-6
cdr3_nt: TGTGCCAGCAGTCGTGGACAGGGAGACGAGCAGTACTTC; cdr3_aa: CASSRGQGDEQYF; v_call: TRBV6-5; clone_size: many; d_call: TRBD1; j_call: TRBJ2-7
cdr3_nt: TGTGCCAGCAGATGGACTAGCGGGGAGGGACAAGAGACCCAGTACTTC; cdr3_aa: CASRWTSGEGQETQYF; v_call: TRBV6-1; clone_size: many; d_call: TRBD2; j_call: TRBJ2-5
cdr3_nt: TGCAGTGCTAGACCTCTGGGCTCCACTACCACCGGGGAGCTGTTTTTT; cdr3_aa: CSARPLGSTTTGELFF; v_call: TRBV20-1; clone_size: few; d_call: .; j_call: TRBJ2-2
cdr3_nt: TGTGCCAGTAGTCGGGCCCGCCTACAATCGGAGACCCAGTACTTC; cdr3_aa: CASSRARLQSETQYF; v_call: TRBV19; clone_size: .; d_call: .; j_call: TRBJ2-5
cdr3_nt: TGTGCCAGCAGGCAGGGGTCGGCCGGGGAGCTGTTTTTT; cdr3_aa: CASRQGSAGELFF; v_call: TRBV6-2/TRBV6-3; clone_size: many; d_call: .; j_call: TRBJ2-2
cdr3_nt: TGTGCCACCCTTCCCAGGGCGTTTGGCTACACCTTC; cdr3_aa: CATLPRAFGYTF; v_call: TRBV24-1; clone_size: many; d_call: .; j_call: TRBJ1-2